The 19 T cell receptor beta chains below were found in one sample sequenced in a study of PD-1 blockade in classical Hodgkin lymphoma. Measured with immunoSEQ multiplex PCR; TCRdb has only the in-frame clones, and not every one. The sample lists about 20,000 clones; 60% to 85% were seen once. The time point was: cycle 4 day 1 (C4D1), after less than 7 weeks of nivolumab. With no exception, relapse followed autologous stem cell transplantation in all patients, and brentuximab vedotin exposure varied. Source: peripheral blood mononuclear cells (PBMCs), taken before the fourth cycle of nivolumab. These receptors were collected from a human donor with classical Hodgkin lymphoma.

The chain joins TRBV15 to TRBJ2-7; no clear D gene. The CDR3 extends over 9 amino acids. Germline V gene sequence: CDR1 LNHNV, CDR2 YYDKDF (reference sequence). The ends were cut back, 8 bases at V and 7 bases at J, with 6 bases in the middle. The CDR3 spells CATAKEQYF. For the CDR3, the DNA is TGTGCCACCGCTAAGGAGCAGTACTTC.

The chain links TRBV15 to TRBJ1-1; D not certain. Trimming removed 4 bases from V and 4 bases from J, with 16 bases in between. The CDR3 runs 15 residues. CDR1 is LNHNV, CDR2 YYDKDF, per germline (reference sequence). CDR3 nucleotides: TGTGCCACCAGCACTTTCCCCGGGTTGGGCACTGAAGCTTTCTTT. This encodes CATSTFPGLGTEAFF. The full variable domain, completed using reference TRBV15 and TRBJ1-1, is DAMVIQNPRYQVTQFGKPVTLSCSQTLNHNVMYWYQQKSSQAPKLLFHYYDKDFNNEADTPDNFQSRRPNTSFCFLDIRSPGLGDTAMYLCATSTFPGLGTEAFFGQGTRLTVV.

This clone was seen a single time. The chain's CDR3 is CASRPRDRRKAFF. The CDR3 DNA reads as TGTGCCAGCAGGCCACGAGACAGGAGGAAAGCTTTCTTT. The chain uses TRBV6-5 and TRBJ1-1; TRBD1 is a possible D gene (6 bases). In germline, CDR1 is MNHEY, CDR2 SVGAGI. The CDR3 has 13 amino acids. Trimming removed 6 bases at V and 9 bases at J, with 17 bases between.

V and J are TRBV6-5 and TRBJ2-1; D remains unclear. The CDR3 runs 13 residues. V lost 7 bases and J 1 base, leaving 8 bases between the germline ends. From germline, CDR1 is MNHEY and CDR2 SVGAGI. CDR3 protein: CASTPRSYNEQFF. The CDR3 bases are TGTGCCAGCACCCCGAGGTCCTACAATGAGCAGTTCTTC.

The rearrangement links TRBV9 to TRBJ1-1; D perhaps matches TRBD1 (5 bases). The CDR3 loop spans 15 amino acids. CDR1 and CDR2 (germline): SGDLS, YYNGEE. Trimming shortened V by 2 bases and J by 5 bases, and 16 bases separated the two germline ends. The CDR3 DNA reads as TGTGCCAGCAGCGTCCTTGGGGGGTACGCGACTGAAGCTTTCTTT. It codes for CASSVLGGYATEAFF.

This chain connects TRBV10-3 to TRBJ1-2, with TRBD1 matching 7 bases. After removal of 8 bases from V and 3 bases from J, the junction contained 3 bases not matched to a gene. The V gene's germline CDR1 is ENHRY and CDR2 SYGVKD. This CDR3 is built from 12 residues. The CDR3 is CAIQGEHYGYTF. CDR3 coding DNA: TGTGCCATCCAGGGGGAGCACTATGGCTACACCTTC.

The chain employs TRBV5-5 and TRBJ1-1, with D possibly matching TRBD1 (5 bases). The CDR3 totals 15 residues. V lost 2 bases, J lost 3 bases, and 14 bases lay in between. Germline V gene sequence: CDR1 SGHKS, CDR2 YYEKEE (reference sequence). CDR3 sequence: CASSFLVGVYTEAFF. CDR3 in DNA: TGTGCCAGCAGCTTTCTGGTAGGGGTTTACACTGAAGCTTTCTTT.

The CDR3 region is CASSLGFGRAGYNEQFF. CDR3 DNA: TGTGCCAGCAGCCTAGGGTTTGGTAGAGCTGGTTACAATGAGCAGTTCTTC. This chain uses TRBV11-2 with TRBJ2-1, with D unresolved. V shed 5 bases and J shed 4 bases, with 21 bases lying between them. From germline, CDR1 is SGHAT and CDR2 FQNNGV. This CDR3 has 17 residues.

V is TRBV5-1 and J is TRBJ1-1, with D perhaps TRBD1 (6 bases). This CDR3 is built from 14 residues. The V gene's germline CDR1 is SGHRS and CDR2 YFSETQ. V lost 1 base and J lost 0, with 7 bases in between. The DNA for the CDR3 is TGCGCCAGCAGCTTGCAGGGGATGAACACTGAAGCTTTCTTT. Its translation: CASSLQGMNTEAFF.

This clone was seen more than once but under ten times. J is TRBJ2-7 and V is TRBV7-6; D perhaps matches TRBD1 (5 bases). Trimming shortened V by 2 bases and J by 4 bases, and 12 bases separated the two germline ends. CDR1 and CDR2 (germline): SGHVS, FNYEAQ. This CDR3 has 14 amino acids. The CDR3 sequence is CASSLPGFGYEQYF. The CDR3 DNA sequence: TGTGCCAGCAGCTTACCAGGGTTTGGATACGAGCAGTACTTC.

J is TRBJ2-1 and V is TRBV5-1, with 10 bases identical to TRBD2. The CDR3 is made up of 16 amino acids. The V segment lost 0 bases and the J segment 4 bases; nucleotides outside the gene matches: 4. Looked up from germline, CDR1 is SGHRS and CDR2 is YFSETQ. Here the CDR3 DNA reads TGCGCCAGCAGCTTGGAGGCTAGCGGGGGTTACAATGAGCAGTTCTTC. Residues: CASSLEASGGYNEQFF.

This chain joins TRBV7-6 and TRBJ2-7, with TRBD2 matching 8 bases. V dropped 5 bases and J dropped 4; count of bases not matched to a gene: 10. From germline, CDR1 is SGHVS and CDR2 FNYEAQ. The CDR3 length is 15 residues. DNA for the CDR3: TGTGCCAGCAGCACCCAGGGTAGCGGGGCGTACGAGCAGTACTTC. Its translation is CASSTQGSGAYEQYF.

The chain joins TRBV27 to TRBJ1-2, with D uncertain. Per germline, CDR1 MNHEY and CDR2 SMNVEV (reference sequence). The CDR3 totals 12 residues. V shed 4 bases and J shed 2 bases, with 5 bases lying between them. The CDR3 bases are TGTGCCAGCAGTTCTCCGAACTATGGCTACACCTTC. Protein: CASSSPNYGYTF.

The chain couples TRBV7-9 to TRBJ2-7; a possible D gene is TRBD2 (5 bases). The CDR3 contains 10 residues. V lost 8 bases to trimming and J lost 5 bases, with 7 bases between them. Germline V gene sequence: CDR1 SEHNR, CDR2 FQNEAQ (reference sequence). DNA of the CDR3: TGTGCCAGCTCCGGGGACGAGCAGTACTTC. It yields the protein CASSGDEQYF.

The V gene is TRBV19, the J gene TRBJ1-1, with 8 nucleotides matching TRBD1. CDR3 size: 15 residues. The V and J ends lost 6 bases and 2 bases, in that order; junction bases with no gene match: 8. Per the germline V gene, CDR1 is LNHDA and CDR2 is SQIVND (reference sequence). The CDR3 spells CASRKTDRANTEAFF. The CDR3 nucleotides are TGTGCCAGTAGGAAGACGGACAGGGCCAACACTGAAGCTTTCTTT.

J is TRBJ2-6 and V is TRBV18; perhaps TRBD1 as D (6 bases). CDR1 and CDR2 from the germline V gene are KGHSH and LQKENI. Between the trimmed V and J ends, which lost 6 bases and 5 bases, there was a span of 11 bases. CDR3 length equals 14 residues. The CDR3 DNA reads TGTGCCAGCTCTTCCCAGGGGTGGGCCAACGTCCTGACTTTC. This gives the protein CASSSQGWANVLTF.

The chain couples TRBV14 to TRBJ2-1; unclear D gene. CDR3 length: 12 amino acids. The V gene lost 4 bases and the J gene lost 9 bases, with 10 bases spanning the gap. Germline CDR1 SGHDN, CDR2 FVKESK. The CDR3 loop reads CASSPQSFEQFF. The CDR3 DNA is TGTGCCAGCAGCCCCCAATCGTTTGAGCAGTTCTTC.

V and J are TRBV28 and TRBJ2-7; D is uncertain. Trimming pared 3 bases from V and 3 bases from J, leaving 6 bases between. This CDR3 spans 12 amino acids. The germline CDR1 and CDR2 sequences are MDHEN and SYDVKM. This chain's CDR3 is CASSFVNYEQYF. The CDR3 DNA sequence: TGTGCCAGCAGTTTCGTCAACTACGAGCAGTACTTC. The variable domain in full, with the rest retrieved from reference TRBV28 and TRBJ2-7, is DVKVTQSSRYLVKRTGEKVFLECVQDMDHENMFWYRQDPGLGLRLIYFSYDVKMKEKGDIPEGYSVSREKKERFSLILESASTNQTSMYLCASSFVNYEQYFGPGTRLTVT.

The V and J genes are TRBV9 and TRBJ2-7, with 9 bases lining up with TRBD2. The CDR3 is made up of 15 amino acids. Germline assignment: CDR1 SGDLS and CDR2 YYNGEE. The ends lost 3 bases at V and 4 bases at J; junction bases unmatched: 8. CDR3 residues: CASSASAGGSYEQYF. CDR3 in DNA: TGTGCCAGCAGCGCTTCAGCGGGAGGTTCGTACGAGCAGTACTTC.